These 23 T cell receptor beta chains were all obtained from the same sample, sequenced in a study of T-cell reconstitution after alpha-beta-depleted transplantation in children. Construction of the TCRbeta library involved unique molecular identifiers. TCRdb processed the PCR reads anew with MiXCR; each CDR3 protein has one entry. This table holds 600,000 to 800,000 distinct CDR3 sequences, over 10% found once. This material consisted of PBMCs, taken before TCRalphabeta/CD19-depleted stem cell transplant. The source is a girl aged 2-10 years with congenital amegakaryocytic thrombocytopenia, due to receive a stem cell transplant.

This clonotype was observed a handful of times. The chain carries TRBV24-1 and TRBJ2-7; 11 bases map to TRBD2. Germline V lookup: CDR1 KGHDR, CDR2 SFDVKD. This CDR3 has 13 amino acids. With V trimmed by 9 bases and J by 7 bases, 7 bases remained unmatched. CDR3 in DNA: TGTGCCACCGGTGGGACTAGCGGTTCGGAGCAGTACTTC. Its translation is CATGGTSGSEQYF.

The genes are TRBV20-1 and TRBJ2-7; 7 bases are shared with TRBD2. The CDR3 is made up of 15 amino acids. The V gene end was trimmed by 5 bases and the J gene end by 3 bases; junction bases not matched to a gene: 13. Germline V lookup: CDR1 DFQATT, CDR2 SNEGSKA (reference sequence). The CDR3 protein is CSAGDPSGPYYEQYF. The CDR3 nucleotides read TGCAGTGCTGGGGACCCTAGCGGACCCTACTACGAGCAGTACTTC.

This clonotype was observed a handful of times. The CDR3 protein is CASSFGATGRTEAFF. The CDR3, as DNA: TGTGCCAGCAGTTTTGGAGCGACAGGGCGGACTGAAGCTTTCTTT. The chain links TRBV12-3 or TRBV12-4 to TRBJ1-1; the match to TRBD1 covers 7 bases. Trimming removed 3 bases from V and 5 bases from J; junction bases left unmatched: 9. The CDR3 contains 15 residues.

The genes are TRBV12-3 or TRBV12-4 and TRBJ1-2, with TRBD1 as a possible D gene (6 bases). V was cut by 4 bases and J by 4 bases, with 16 bases left in between. The CDR3 length is 15 residues. This chain's CDR3 is CASSYYRARSYGYTF. Written as DNA, the CDR3 is TGTGCCAGCAGTTACTACAGGGCACGTAGCTATGGCTACACCTTC.

This clonotype has ten or more counts. This chain links TRBV10-3 with TRBJ2-7, with 10 bases fitting TRBD2. The CDR3 spans 15 residues. Germline V gene data show CDR1 as ENHRY and CDR2 as SYGVKD. Trimming removed 2 bases from V and 3 bases from J; junction bases left unmatched: 4. The CDR3 sequence is CAISEPRTSGYEQYF. CDR3 nucleotides: TGTGCCATCAGTGAGCCGAGGACTAGCGGCTACGAGCAGTACTTC.

There are many counts of this clonotype. The genes are TRBV20-1 and TRBJ1-5; 7 positions match TRBD1. Trimming removed 5 bases from V and 3 bases from J; junction bases left unmatched: 7. The CDR3 loop spans 14 amino acids. Per germline, CDR1 DFQATT and CDR2 SNEGSKA (reference sequence). CDR3 sequence (DNA): TGCAGTGCTGGACGGACAGGAGACAATCAGCCCCAGCATTTT. Protein product: CSAGRTGDNQPQHF.

This clonotype was found many times. The chain recombines TRBV2 with TRBJ2-1; D is ambiguous. Germline loops: CDR1 SNHLY, CDR2 FYNNEI. V dropped 7 bases and J dropped 9 bases, with 4 bases sitting between them. This CDR3 region has 9 residues. The CDR3 nucleotides are TGTGCCAGCACCCCTGAGCAGTTCTTC. Residues: CASTPEQFF.

The rearrangement uses TRBV20-1 and TRBJ2-1; D is undetermined. The CDR3 is 14 amino acids. V was clipped by 1 base and J by 0 bases, with 7 bases between them. CDR1 is DFQATT, CDR2 SNEGSKA, per germline (reference sequence). The CDR3 spells CSARGTGSYNEQFF. Here the CDR3 DNA reads TGCAGTGCTAGAGGAACGGGCTCCTACAATGAGCAGTTCTTC.

This clonotype was counted once. J is TRBJ2-4 and V is TRBV20-1, with 7 bases matching TRBD2. The CDR3 totals 16 residues. V dropped 3 bases and J dropped 2; count of bases not matched to a gene: 10. Germline assignment: CDR1 DFQATT and CDR2 SNEGSKA (reference sequence). Written as DNA, the CDR3 is TGCAGTGCTAGTATAGGCGGGAGAAAGCCCAAAAACATTCAGTACTTC. This codes for CSASIGGRKPKNIQYF.

This clonotype was observed at least ten times. Written as DNA, the CDR3 is TGTGCCAGCAAGGACAGGGGCACAGATACGCAGTATTTT. Its protein product is CASKDRGTDTQYF. V gene TRBV2 combines with J gene TRBJ2-3; the match to TRBD1 covers 8 bases. Germline V CDR1 and CDR2: SNHLY, FYNNEI. The CDR3 is made up of 13 amino acids. Trimming removed 7 bases from V and 1 base from J; junction bases left unmatched: 1.

On this clonotype: A single base separates this from a much larger clone, so it may be a read error. The chain is built from TRBV15 and TRBJ2-1, with D possibly being TRBD2 (5 bases). The germline gives CDR1 LNHNV, CDR2 YYDKDF (reference sequence). The CDR3 spans 15 residues. The CDR3 sequence: CATGRLPGTYNEQFF. The CDR3 nucleotides read TGTGCCACCGGCAGACTTCCGGGAACATACAATGAGCAGTTCTTC.

The V call is TRBV3-1, the J call TRBJ1-6; D not resolved. Germline V gene lookup returns CDR1 LGHDT and CDR2 YNNKEL (reference sequence). Trimming cost V 2 bases and J 5 bases, with 10 bases left between them. The CDR3 length is 15 residues. The CDR3 DNA is TGTGCCAGCAGCCAACTAAGGCAGGATAATTCACCCCTCCACTTT. Its protein product is CASSQLRQDNSPLHF.

The chain uses TRBV7-9 and TRBJ2-1, with 7 positions matching TRBD2. The trim removed 5 bases at V and 3 bases at J, leaving 13 bases unmatched. This CDR3 spans 17 amino acids. Germline CDR1 SEHNR, CDR2 FQNEAQ (reference sequence). CDR3 residues: CASSTIPGGPIYNEQFF. DNA for the CDR3: TGTGCCAGCAGCACAATACCGGGAGGCCCAATCTACAATGAGCAGTTCTTC.

The sample holds a few counts of this clonotype. This chain joins TRBV20-1 and TRBJ2-1; 11 positions agree with TRBD2. Germline CDR1 is DFQATT and CDR2 is SNEGSKA (reference sequence). Losses at the gene ends were 4 bases for V and 6 bases for J; bases not matched to a gene: 11. The CDR3 has 16 amino acids. The CDR3 sequence is CSATSLTSGGFNEQFF. In DNA, the CDR3 is TGCAGTGCTACGTCACTCACTAGCGGGGGATTCAATGAGCAGTTCTTC.

This clonotype was observed a few times. The gene calls are TRBV5-1 and TRBJ2-3; 7 nucleotides align to TRBD2. CDR3 length: 14 residues. The germline V gene encodes CDR1 SGHRS and CDR2 YFSETQ. V trimming: 7 bases; J trimming: 0 bases; junction bases outside the gene matches: 5. As DNA, the CDR3 is TGCGCCAGCTTCGCGGGAGCTAGCACAGATACGCAGTATTTT. It is translated as CASFAGASTDTQYF.

This clonotype turned up a few times. The rearrangement uses TRBV20-1 and TRBJ2-7; 8 bases are a match to TRBD2. Germline CDR1 reads DFQATT; CDR2 reads SNEGSKA (reference sequence). The V segment lost 5 bases and the J segment 1 base; nucleotides outside the gene matches: 16. The CDR3 spans 17 residues. CDR3 protein: CSAGTPVPAGGSYEQYF. The CDR3 region has the DNA TGCAGTGCTGGGACTCCAGTTCCCGCGGGAGGTTCCTACGAGCAGTACTTC.

The table lists this clonotype with a few counts. The gene calls are TRBV11-2 and TRBJ2-7, with D uncertain. The CDR3 runs to 13 residues. Germline loops: CDR1 SGHAT, CDR2 FQNNGV. Between the trimmed V and J ends, which lost 1 base and 5 bases, there was a span of 9 bases. CDR3 coding DNA: TGTGCCAGCAGCTTAGTTCGGGTTAACGAGCAGTACTTC. This sequence encodes CASSLVRVNEQYF.

Comments on this clonotype: This could be a read error, since a much larger clone is one nucleotide away. The V and J genes are TRBV5-1 and TRBJ2-5, with a possible D match to TRBD1 (5 bases). CDR3 length: 16 amino acids. The V gene's germline CDR1 is SGHRS and CDR2 YFSETQ. DNA for the CDR3: TGCGTCAGCAGCGAAGACAGCCACCAGGGTGTAGAGACCCAGTACTTC. Its protein is CVSSEDSHQGVETQYF.

This clonotype has at least ten counts. The chain employs TRBV18 and TRBJ2-3; no clear D gene. The CDR3 has 13 amino acids. Germline-derived CDR1 and CDR2 are KGHSH and LQKENI. V was clipped by 6 bases and J by 4 bases, with 11 bases between them. CDR3 bases: TGTGCCAGCTCCCTCCTTCTGTCAGATACGCAGTATTTT. This sequence encodes CASSLLLSDTQYF.

A few counts support this clonotype. The V gene is TRBV5-4, the J gene TRBJ2-5; D is possibly TRBD1 or TRBD2 (9 bases each). V was trimmed by 2 bases and J by 4 bases, leaving 33 bases between them. The germline V gene has CDR1 SGHNT and CDR2 YYREEE (reference sequence). The CDR3 length is 21 residues. The CDR3 DNA reads as TGTGCCAGCAGCTTAACAGGGGGCTGGATTCAGCGGGAGGTTCCCGGAGAGACCCAGTACTTC. This translates into CASSLTGGWIQREVPGETQYF.

This clonotype was detected many times. This chain connects TRBV6-5 to TRBJ1-5; D perhaps matches TRBD1 (5 bases). Germline values: CDR1 MNHEY, CDR2 SVGAGI. CDR3 length: 13 amino acids. V gave up 10 bases and J gave up 4 bases, with 14 bases separating them. In DNA, the CDR3 is TGTGCCACCGAGACAGTTCTAAATCAGCCCCAGCATTTT. This codes for CATETVLNQPQHF.

This clonotype was seen only a few times. The chain joins TRBV12-3 or TRBV12-4 to TRBJ2-1; TRBD2 matches 8 bases. The CDR3 consists of 14 residues. Trimming cost V 5 bases and J 4 bases; bases outside gene matches: 4. The CDR3 loop reads CASSGREGYNEQFF. The CDR3 coding sequence is TGTGCCAGCAGTGGCCGGGAGGGGTACAATGAGCAGTTCTTC.

This clonotype has a count of ten or more. The chain links TRBV3-1 to TRBJ1-1, with 8 bases fitting TRBD1. Trimming cost V 3 bases and J 8 bases; bases outside gene matches: 2. Per the germline V gene, CDR1 is LGHDT and CDR2 is YNNKEL (reference sequence). The CDR3 extends over 12 amino acids. CDR3 loop: CASSHDRGEAFF. CDR3 sequence (DNA): TGTGCCAGCAGCCACGACAGGGGCGAAGCTTTCTTT. The full variable domain, in which reference TRBV3-1 and TRBJ1-1 provide the parts outside the CDR3, is DTAVSQTPKYLVTQMGNDKSIKCEQNLGHDTMYWYKQDSKKFLKIMFSYNNKELIINETVPNRFSPKSPDKAHLNLHINSLELGDSAVYFCASSHDRGEAFFGQGTRLTVV.